The clone carrying this T cell receptor beta chain was detected ten times or more. Its antigen is undetermined. This entry belongs to a study of T-cell reconstitution after alpha-beta-depleted transplantation in children. The study's findings and limits: Several hundred expanded graft clones reportedly gave rise to the alpha-beta T cells present about two months after transplant.

This sample's TCRbeta library carried unique molecular identifier barcodes. TCRdb reprocessed the PCR reads with MiXCR, giving one entry per CDR3 protein. The sample contains some 76,000 distinct CDR3 sequences, roughly 11% of which appear only once. This specimen was PBMCs, taken before TCRalphabeta/CD19-depleted stem cell transplant. This TCR was sampled from a boy younger than 18 with acute myeloid leukemia, due to receive a stem cell transplant.

CDR3 residues: CASSLDRGGQPQHF. DNA for the CDR3: TGTGCCAGCAGTCTCGACAGGGGGGGCCAGCCCCAGCATTTT. This chain joins TRBV6-2 or TRBV6-3 and TRBJ1-5, with 9 bases lining up with TRBD1. V lost 5 bases to trimming and J lost 7 bases; unmatched junction nucleotides: 6. CDR1 and CDR2 (germline): MNHEY, SVGEGT. This CDR3 has 14 amino acids.